Below are 9 T cell receptor beta chains sequenced from a single sample in a study of immune evolution from preneoplasia to lung adenocarcinoma. Assay used: immunoSEQ multiplex PCR; TCRdb lists only in-frame clones, some missing. The sample lists roughly 4,000 clones; more than 60% were seen once. The sequenced sample was FFPE minimally invasive lung adenocarcinoma tissue. Receptors were obtained from a person aged 50 or older with lung adenocarcinoma.

There are a few counts of this clone. The rearrangement uses TRBV11-2 and TRBJ1-1; D may be TRBD1 (5 bases). Trimming took 3 bases from V and 1 from J, leaving 6 bases between them. The CDR3 is made up of 13 amino acids. The germline gives CDR1 SGHAT, CDR2 FQNNGV. CDR3 nucleotide sequence: TGTGCCAGCAGCTTTCAGGGGAACACTGAAGCTTTCTTT. Translation gives CASSFQGNTEAFF.

The chain has TRBV6-1 and TRBJ2-2; possibly TRBD1 for D (6 bases). V was clipped by 8 bases and J by 6 bases, with 19 bases between them. CDR1 and CDR2 from the germline V gene are MNHNS and SASEGT. The CDR3 extends over 15 amino acids. Written as DNA, the CDR3 is TGTGCCAGCGTGATAGAGACAGGAAATCCCGGGGAGCTGTTTTTT. It encodes CASVIETGNPGELFF.

The J gene is TRBJ2-1, the V gene TRBV6-1; tentative D call: TRBD1 (6 bases). This CDR3 comprises 15 residues. V shed 3 bases and J shed 0 bases, with 9 bases lying between them. Germline V gene sequence: CDR1 MNHNS, CDR2 SASEGT. For the CDR3, the DNA is TGTGCCAGCAGTGATGGGGGCCTCTCCTACAATGAGCAGTTCTTC. Its protein product is CASSDGGLSYNEQFF.

This clone was counted between two and nine times. The genes are TRBV27 and TRBJ2-2, with D perhaps matching TRBD1 (6 bases). CDR3 length: 14 amino acids. V gave up 5 bases and J gave up 6 bases, with 13 bases separating them. Germline V CDR1 and CDR2: MNHEY, SMNVEV (reference sequence). The CDR3 here is CASSQQGSPGELFF. DNA of the CDR3: TGTGCCAGCAGTCAACAGGGATCCCCCGGGGAGCTGTTTTTT.

The V gene is TRBV19, the J gene TRBJ2-3; 8 nucleotides align to TRBD2. The CDR3 has 13 amino acids. From germline, CDR1 is LNHDA and CDR2 SQIVND (reference sequence). The junction had 3 bases not matched to a gene; V was cut back by 8 bases and J by 2 bases. The CDR3 sequence is CASGTRNTDTQYF. The CDR3 bases are TGTGCCAGTGGGACTAGGAACACAGATACGCAGTATTTT.

This chain joins TRBV4-1 and TRBJ2-7, with 8 bases fitting TRBD1. Germline-derived CDR1 and CDR2 are MGHRA and YSYEKL. The CDR3 consists of 16 residues. Germline trimming cut 0 bases from V and 0 bases from J; bases unmatched to any gene: 4. In nucleotides, the CDR3 is TGCGCCAGCAGCCAAGATGCAGGACAGGGCTCCTACGAGCAGTACTTC. Translating it yields CASSQDAGQGSYEQYF.

The chain carries TRBV16 and TRBJ2-1, with a weak D call TRBD1 (6 bases). Trimming stripped 0 bases from V and 6 bases from J, with 12 bases between. This CDR3 has 15 amino acids. The V gene's germline CDR1 is KGHSY and CDR2 FQNENV. CDR3 protein: CASSQSLGDTNEQFF. The DNA for the CDR3 is TGTGCCAGCAGCCAATCTCTCGGGGACACCAATGAGCAGTTCTTC.

This clone was recorded once. The chain joins TRBV15 to TRBJ2-1, with D uncertain. The CDR3 sequence is 15 residues long. Trimming took off 5 bases at V and 4 bases at J, with 15 bases between the two ends. Germline V gene sequence: CDR1 LNHNV, CDR2 YYDKDF (reference sequence). In DNA form, the CDR3 reads TGTGCCACCAGCCCGGAAGGGATCCGATACAATGAGCAGTTCTTC. Encoded protein: CATSPEGIRYNEQFF.

This clone was seen only a few times. This rearrangement joins TRBV7-9 to TRBJ2-7, with 10 bases matching TRBD1. J lost 5 bases, V lost 6 bases, and 7 bases had no gene match. Germline CDR1 reads SEHNR; CDR2 reads FQNEAQ (reference sequence). CDR3 length: 14 residues. CDR3 in amino acids: CASRPGQGTDEQYF. CDR3 nucleotides: TGTGCCAGCAGACCGGGACAGGGGACGGACGAGCAGTACTTC.